The 21 T cell receptor beta chains in this list originate from one sample, sequenced in a study of patients and donors after allogeneic stem cell transplantation. TCRdb recomputed calls from the RT-PCR reads with MiXCR, one row per CDR3 protein. The table has about 200,000 distinct CDR3 sequences, more than 35% seen once; the top ten hold 33%. Sequenced: blood, either unsorted or a sorted T cell fraction (not recorded which). The receptors were gathered from a human donor who was either an allogeneic HSCT recipient or a stem cell or donor lymphocyte infusion donor (not recorded which). It is not recorded whose cells these are; they may come from a transplant donor.

This sequence joins TRBV12-3 or TRBV12-4 and TRBJ1-2; D gene uncertain. The ends were cut back, 1 base at V and 6 bases at J, with 9 bases in the middle. This CDR3 region has 13 residues. The CDR3 here is CASSLEEENGYTF. The CDR3 coding sequence is TGTGCCAGCAGTTTAGAGGAGGAGAATGGCTACACCTTC.

This clonotype was detected only a few times. V and J are TRBV7-2 and TRBJ1-5; perhaps TRBD1 as D (5 bases). V lost 5 bases to trimming and J lost 9 bases, with 14 bases between them. There are 13 residues in the CDR3. CDR1 SGHTA and CDR2 FQGNSA come from the germline V gene. This CDR3 reads CASSPPGGRPQHF. The CDR3 DNA follows: TGTGCCAGCAGCCCGCCGGGGGGTCGGCCCCAGCATTTT. Variable domain in full (rest from reference TRBV7-2 and TRBJ1-5): GAGVSQSPSNKVTEKGKDVELRCDPISGHTALYWYRQSLGQGLEFLIYFQGNSAPDKSGLPSDRFSAERTGGSVSTLTIQRTQQEDSAVYLCASSPPGGRPQHFGDGTRLSIL.

The chain uses TRBV5-1 and TRBJ2-1, with TRBD2 as a possible D gene (6 bases). CDR1 is SGHRS and CDR2 is YFSETQ in the germline V gene. There are 13 residues in the CDR3. V gave up 0 bases and J gave up 9 bases, with 10 bases separating them. CDR3 sequence reads: CASSLELALEQFF. For the CDR3, the DNA is TGCGCCAGCAGCTTGGAACTAGCCCTTGAGCAGTTCTTC.

The gene calls are TRBV12-3 or TRBV12-4 and TRBJ1-4; 8 positions agree with TRBD1. CDR3 size: 15 residues. V lost 3 bases, J lost 4 bases, and 4 bases stayed unmatched. CDR3 in DNA: TGTGCCAGCAGTTTTAACAGGGGGATTAATGAAAAACTGTTTTTT. Encoded protein: CASSFNRGINEKLFF.

This chain connects TRBV27 to TRBJ1-2, with D perhaps TRBD1 (5 bases). Germline-derived CDR1 and CDR2 are MNHEY and SMNVEV (reference sequence). This CDR3 has 15 residues. V lost 2 bases and J lost 4, with 14 bases in between. CDR3 coding DNA: TGTGCCAGCAGTTTAGGTGGGGCGCGAGGCTATGGCTACACCTTC. Its translation is CASSLGGARGYGYTF.

This clonotype has more than one count but fewer than ten. The chain uses TRBV7-9 and TRBJ1-2; 7 bases align to TRBD1. The CDR3 sequence is 14 residues long. V shed 1 base and J 5 bases; nucleotides not matched to a gene: 4. Germline V gene data show CDR1 as SEHNR and CDR2 as FQNEAQ (reference sequence). CDR3 bases: TGTGCCAGCAGCTTAGAACAGGGGAATTATGGCTACACCTTC. This gives the protein CASSLEQGNYGYTF.

V usage is TRBV5-1 and J usage is TRBJ1-1, with TRBD1 matching 8 bases. In germline, CDR1 is SGHRS, CDR2 YFSETQ. The trim removed 7 bases at V and 0 bases at J, leaving 11 bases unmatched. The CDR3 has 16 amino acids. DNA for the CDR3: TGCGCCAGCCGGGCCGGGGACAGGCAGGTGAACACTGAAGCTTTCTTT. It codes for CASRAGDRQVNTEAFF.

V and J are TRBV10-3 and TRBJ1-1; maybe TRBD1 (6 bases). Germline-derived CDR1 and CDR2 are ENHRY and SYGVKD. The CDR3 consists of 15 residues. The germline V and J ends were trimmed by 7 bases and 0 bases, with 15 bases remaining between them. In nucleotides, the CDR3 is TGTGCCATCAAGAACAGGGAGTCTTTGAACACTGAAGCTTTCTTT. Translated: CAIKNRESLNTEAFF.

The chain combines TRBV5-1 with TRBJ2-5, with unresolved D. The CDR3 extends over 13 amino acids. Germline assignment: CDR1 SGHRS and CDR2 YFSETQ. V was clipped by 0 bases and J by 5 bases, with 8 bases between them. CDR3 loop: CASSLEGMETQYF. CDR3 coding DNA: TGCGCCAGCAGCTTGGAAGGGATGGAGACCCAGTACTTC.

J is TRBJ1-1 and V is TRBV20-1; D is ambiguous. The CDR3 is made up of 12 amino acids. Germline V gene lookup returns CDR1 DFQATT and CDR2 SNEGSKA (reference sequence). The CDR3 loop reads CRPPWGNTEAFF. As DNA, the CDR3 is TGCAGACCCCCCTGGGGGAACACTGAAGCTTTCTTT.

V gene TRBV20-1 combines with J gene TRBJ2-3; no clear D. The germline V gene has CDR1 DFQATT and CDR2 SNEGSKA (reference sequence). Trimming left V 1 base short and J 2 bases short, with 7 bases between. This CDR3 is built from 13 residues. The chain's CDR3 is CSARVGITDTQYF. The CDR3 nucleotides are TGCAGTGCTAGAGTGGGTATCACAGATACGCAGTATTTT.

The genes are TRBV18 and TRBJ1-4, with 10 bases that match TRBD1. CDR1 is KGHSH and CDR2 is LQKENI in the germline V gene. There are 15 residues in the CDR3. The junction had 4 bases not matched to a gene; V was cut back by 3 bases and J by 6 bases. CDR3 coding DNA: TGTGCCAGCTCACCCTGGACAGGGGGGCATGAAAAACTGTTTTTT. It codes for CASSPWTGGHEKLFF.

This rearrangement joins TRBV12-3 or TRBV12-4 to TRBJ2-1; 9 bases agree with TRBD2. CDR3 length: 16 residues. With V trimmed by 3 bases and J by 2 bases, 5 bases remained unmatched. CDR3 residues: CASSFVSGRPYNEQFF. CDR3 nucleotide sequence: TGTGCCAGCAGTTTTGTTAGCGGGAGACCCTACAATGAGCAGTTCTTC.

This clonotype was seen a handful of times. This chain uses TRBV12-3 or TRBV12-4 with TRBJ2-5; TRBD2 matches 7 bases. The CDR3 totals 14 residues. Trimming cost V 6 bases and J 5 bases; bases outside gene matches: 9. CDR3 residues: CASRPSGTLETQYF. The CDR3 DNA reads TGTGCCAGCAGGCCTAGCGGAACATTGGAGACCCAGTACTTC.

This clonotype was seen a handful of times. The V gene is TRBV29-1, the J gene TRBJ2-3; unclear D gene. Germline CDR1 SQVTM, CDR2 ANQGSEA. The CDR3 is made up of 13 amino acids. Trimming took off 4 bases at V and 0 bases at J, with 8 bases between the two ends. The CDR3 DNA reads as TGCAGCGTTGTCTTGCCCAGCACAGATACGCAGTATTTT. It specifies CSVVLPSTDTQYF.

The rearrangement links TRBV7-2 to TRBJ2-3, with 8 positions matching TRBD1. Germline V gene data show CDR1 as SGHTA and CDR2 as FQGNSA. The V gene end was trimmed by 1 base and the J gene end by 5 bases; junction bases not matched to a gene: 11. The CDR3 length is 17 residues. DNA of the CDR3: TGTGCCAGCAGCTTAGTCCAGGGGGCGAATGGGGGAGATACGCAGTATTTT. Translated: CASSLVQGANGGDTQYF.

This clonotype was recorded a few times. This chain links TRBV11-2 with TRBJ1-1, with D perhaps TRBD1 (5 bases). Germline CDR1 reads SGHAT; CDR2 reads FQNNGV. The CDR3 covers 17 residues. Trimming removed 2 bases at V and 5 bases at J, with 21 bases between. The CDR3 nucleotides read TGTGCCAGCAGCTTAACCTCCCTCGGGGCAGGGCCTACTGAAGCTTTCTTT. This codes for CASSLTSLGAGPTEAFF.

This clonotype was seen a few times. This chain links TRBV19 with TRBJ1-1; D ambiguous. CDR3 length: 15 amino acids. V lost 1 base and J 1 base, leaving 10 bases between the germline ends. CDR1 and CDR2 (germline): LNHDA, SQIVND (reference sequence). CDR3 region: CASSIVILGNTEAFF. The CDR3, as DNA: TGTGCCAGTAGTATAGTGATCTTAGGGAACACTGAAGCTTTCTTT.

The chain recombines TRBV5-1 with TRBJ2-5; D might be TRBD1 or TRBD2, each matching 6 bases. V lost 4 bases and J 3 bases, leaving 10 bases between the germline ends. The CDR3 has 13 amino acids. Germline CDR1 is SGHRS and CDR2 is YFSETQ. The CDR3 loop is CASSPGEEETQYF. The CDR3 DNA reads as TGCGCCAGCAGCCCAGGGGAGGAAGAGACCCAGTACTTC. The entire variable domain, with the rest obtained from reference TRBV5-1 and TRBJ2-5, is as follows: KAGVTQTPRYLIKTRGQQVTLSCSPISGHRSVSWYQQTPGQGLQFLFEYFSETQRNKGNFPGRFSGRQFSNSRSEMNVSTLELGDSALYLCASSPGEEETQYFGPGTRLLVL.

This clonotype was counted once. This CDR3 is missing its conserved last phenylalanine or tryptophan, likely due to a read error. The V gene is TRBV12-3 or TRBV12-4, the J gene TRBJ2-2; D remains unclear. V was trimmed by 5 bases and J by 5 bases, leaving 18 bases between them. The CDR3 is made up of 16 amino acids. The CDR3 loop reads CASSHTGPLGTGELFL. DNA of the CDR3: TGTGCCAGCAGTCACACCGGGCCCCTGGGGACCGGGGAGCTGTTTTTA.

This clonotype was seen a few times. This chain connects TRBV12-5 to TRBJ2-1; tentatively, D is TRBD2 (7 bases). The V gene's germline CDR1 is LGHNT and CDR2 FRNRAP. CDR3 length: 17 residues. Trimming cost V 1 base and J 6 bases, with 19 bases left between them. CDR3 sequence reads: CASGLGAGARPLNEQFF. Here the CDR3 DNA reads TGTGCTAGTGGTTTGGGTGCGGGGGCACGACCCCTCAATGAGCAGTTCTTC.